The TCR beta chain described here comes from a study of blood T cell repertoires in COVID-19. In the study overall: The samples span acute and convalescent COVID-19 from the United States, Italy and Spain.

Trimming stripped 4 bases from V and 9 bases from J, with 18 bases between. The length of the CDR3 is 14 residues. Germline V gives CDR1 SGHAT, CDR2 FQNNGV. Generated by immunoSEQ multiplex PCR, the TCRdb table keeps only in-frame clones and is missing some. The sample holds 60,000 to 80,000 clones, 86% seen once. The V call is TRBV11-2, the J call TRBJ2-5; the D gene is possibly TRBD2 (7 bases). The sequence came from a woman aged 80 or over with acute or convalescent COVID-19. Sequencing was carried out using peripheral blood. DNA of the CDR3: TGTGCCAGCAGCTCCCAAGGGGGGGTAAGATCCCAGTACTTC. Translating gives CASSSQGGVRSQYF.